Shown below are 14 T cell receptor beta chains from a single sample sequenced in a study of T cell responses to AZD1222 COVID-19 vaccine. The method was immunoSEQ multiplex PCR; TCRdb's version includes in-frame clones alone and lacks a portion of them. The data show about 150,000 clones, around 93% seen once. Source: peripheral blood, taken on day 0 of AZD1222 vaccination. The origin of the receptors is an adult in good health.

This clone has a single count. V and J are TRBV2 and TRBJ1-2; no clear D. V lost 0 bases, J lost 2 bases, and 7 bases lay in between. CDR3 length equals 14 residues. Germline CDR1 reads SNHLY; CDR2 reads FYNNEI. In DNA form, the CDR3 reads TGTGCCAGCAGTGAAGCTTCAGCGAACTATGGCTACACCTTC. Translated, it gives CASSEASANYGYTF.

This clone was detected only once. The J gene is TRBJ1-3, the V gene TRBV5-1; 9 bases line up with TRBD1. Germline CDR1 SGHRS, CDR2 YFSETQ. The CDR3 length is 15 residues. The junction had 1 base not matched to a gene; V was cut back by 0 bases and J by 3 bases. CDR3 DNA sequence: TGCGCCAGCAGCTTGGGACAGGGGGTTGGAAACACCATATATTTT. It specifies CASSLGQGVGNTIYF.

Only one count was recorded for this clone. This rearrangement joins TRBV12-3 or TRBV12-4 to TRBJ1-1; D might be TRBD1 (5 bases). The CDR3 extends over 13 amino acids. V dropped 8 bases and J dropped 1 base, with 11 bases sitting between them. The CDR3 nucleotides are TGTGCCAGCGTTCAGGGAGGGAACACTGAAGCTTTCTTT. Protein product: CASVQGGNTEAFF.

The rearrangement uses TRBV20-1 and TRBJ1-1; D gene uncertain. The CDR3 is 15 amino acids. From germline, CDR1 is DFQATT and CDR2 SNEGSKA (reference sequence). Trimming left V 3 bases short and J 1 base short, with 15 bases between. The CDR3 sequence is CSASTHVAGNTEAFF. The CDR3 coding sequence is TGCAGTGCTAGTACGCATGTGGCAGGGAACACTGAAGCTTTCTTT.

The chain joins TRBV6-2 or TRBV6-3 to TRBJ2-1; no definite D call. Germline V gene data show CDR1 as MNHEY and CDR2 as SVGEGT. V was cut by 5 bases and J by 4 bases, with 24 bases left in between. This CDR3 has 18 amino acids. The CDR3 reads CASSTPPSGRRPYNEQFF. CDR3 DNA: TGTGCCAGCAGTACTCCGCCAAGTGGCAGGAGACCGTACAATGAGCAGTTCTTC.

The V call is TRBV2, the J call TRBJ1-5, with 7 bases aligning to TRBD1. This CDR3 region has 15 residues. Germline values: CDR1 SNHLY, CDR2 FYNNEI. The junction had 8 bases not matched to a gene; V was cut back by 4 bases and J by 5 bases. CDR3 loop: CASSADRARYQPQHF. The CDR3, as DNA: TGTGCCAGCAGTGCTGACAGGGCGAGATATCAGCCCCAGCATTTT.

The rearrangement links TRBV7-2 to TRBJ1-5; D is perhaps TRBD1 (6 bases). V dropped 0 bases and J dropped 6 bases, with 9 bases sitting between them. CDR1 is SGHTA, CDR2 FQGNSA, per germline. The CDR3 is made up of 14 amino acids. CDR3 residues: CASSLATQGQPQHF. Written as DNA, the CDR3 is TGTGCCAGCAGCTTAGCGACACAGGGTCAGCCCCAGCATTTT.

This clone was seen once. This chain joins TRBV11-2 and TRBJ2-7; D gene ambiguous. CDR1 is SGHAT and CDR2 is FQNNGV in the germline V gene. The CDR3 extends over 12 amino acids. Trimming removed 2 bases from V and 9 bases from J, with 11 bases in between. CDR3 in DNA: TGTGCCAGCAGCTTAAGAACTCTCGGGCAGTACTTC. Its protein product is CASSLRTLGQYF.

This clone has only a few counts. The V and J genes are TRBV19 and TRBJ2-1, with TRBD2 matching 10 bases. This CDR3 spans 15 amino acids. Germline V gene sequence: CDR1 LNHDA, CDR2 SQIVND (reference sequence). After removal of 4 bases from V and 6 bases from J, the junction contained 6 bases not matched to a gene. CDR3 sequence reads: CASSTRTSGLNEQFF. The CDR3 DNA is TGTGCCAGTAGTACACGGACTAGCGGCCTCAATGAGCAGTTCTTC.

V and J are TRBV14 and TRBJ1-4, with TRBD1 matching over 8 bases. Trimming at V came to 4 bases and at J to 0 bases, leaving 13 bases not matched to a gene. Germline loops: CDR1 SGHDN, CDR2 FVKESK. CDR3 length: 19 residues. For the CDR3, the DNA is TGTGCCAGCAGCCCCCGTCCCGGGACAGGCCCTGCAACTAATGAAAAACTGTTTTTT. Translating it yields CASSPRPGTGPATNEKLFF.

The rearrangement joins TRBV4-3 to TRBJ2-7; D remains unclear. CDR3 length equals 14 residues. Germline CDR1 reads LGHNA; CDR2 reads YSLEER. The V end lost 4 bases, the J end lost 2 bases, and 12 bases lay between the germline ends. For the CDR3, the DNA is TGCGCCAGCAGCCCCTATGCAGGCCCCTACGAGCAGTACTTC. It yields the protein CASSPYAGPYEQYF.

The chain employs TRBV19 and TRBJ1-2; TRBD1 agrees at 8 bases. J was trimmed by 8 bases and V by 5 bases; bases with no gene match: 7. Germline values: CDR1 LNHDA, CDR2 SQIVND (reference sequence). The CDR3 loop spans 13 amino acids. CDR3 sequence reads: CASSDRGSRGYTF. The CDR3 DNA follows: TGTGCCAGTAGTGACAGGGGATCTCGCGGCTACACCTTC.

The chain recombines TRBV19 with TRBJ1-2; possibly TRBD1 for D (5 bases). Trimming took off 2 bases at V and 4 bases at J, with 11 bases between the two ends. This CDR3 contains 14 residues. Per germline, CDR1 LNHDA and CDR2 SQIVND (reference sequence). The CDR3 nucleotides are TGTGCCAGTAGTATAACGGGACGGCGCTATGGCTACACCTTC. Its translation: CASSITGRRYGYTF.

V usage is TRBV5-6 and J usage is TRBJ2-1; 8 bases map to TRBD2. This CDR3 has 15 amino acids. V lost 0 bases, J lost 6 bases, and 5 bases stayed unmatched. Germline V gene sequence: CDR1 SGHDT, CDR2 YYEEEE. The CDR3 here is CASSLELAGLNEQFF. In nucleotides, the CDR3 is TGTGCCAGCAGCTTGGAGCTAGCGGGTCTCAATGAGCAGTTCTTC.